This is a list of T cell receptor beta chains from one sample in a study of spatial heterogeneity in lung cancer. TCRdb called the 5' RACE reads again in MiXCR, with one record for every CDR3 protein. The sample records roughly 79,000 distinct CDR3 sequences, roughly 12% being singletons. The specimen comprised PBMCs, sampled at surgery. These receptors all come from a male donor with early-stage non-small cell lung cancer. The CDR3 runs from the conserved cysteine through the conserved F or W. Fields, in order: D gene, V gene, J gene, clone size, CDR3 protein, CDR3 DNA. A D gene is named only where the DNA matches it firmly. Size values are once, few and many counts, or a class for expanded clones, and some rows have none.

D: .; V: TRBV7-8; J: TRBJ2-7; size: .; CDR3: CARRNPGIYEQYF; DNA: TGTGCCAGGAGGAATCCAGGGATCTACGAGCAGTACTTC
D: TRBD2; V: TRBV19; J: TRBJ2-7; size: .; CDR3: CASSSGGGSQDEQYF; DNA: TGTGCCAGTAGCAGCGGGGGCGGGAGTCAGGACGAGCAGTACTTC
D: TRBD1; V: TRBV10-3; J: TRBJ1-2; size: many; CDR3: CAISEWDRVDHYGYTF; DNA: TGTGCCATCAGTGAATGGGACAGGGTGGATCACTATGGCTACACCTTC
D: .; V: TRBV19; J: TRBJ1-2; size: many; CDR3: CASSTAGELYGYTF; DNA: TGTGCCAGTAGTACGGCAGGGGAACTGTATGGCTACACCTTC
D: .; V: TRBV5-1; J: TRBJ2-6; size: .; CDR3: CASSATGPGANVLTF; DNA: TGCGCCAGCAGCGCGACAGGTCCCGGGGCCAACGTCCTGACTTTC
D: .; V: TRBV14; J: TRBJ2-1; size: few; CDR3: CASSLLQSNEQFF; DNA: TGTGCCAGCAGCCTTCTACAGAGTAATGAGCAGTTCTTC
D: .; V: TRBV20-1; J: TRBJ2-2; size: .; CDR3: CSATNRRELFF; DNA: TGCAGTGCCACCAACCGCCGGGAGCTGTTTTTT
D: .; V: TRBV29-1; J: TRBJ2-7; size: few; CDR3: CSVERDPGGHEQYF; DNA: TGCAGCGTTGAAAGGGACCCCGGCGGGCACGAGCAGTACTTC
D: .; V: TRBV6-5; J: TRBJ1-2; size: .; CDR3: CASSYSLAGLRSYGYTF; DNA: TGTGCCAGCAGTTACTCGTTGGCAGGGCTCCGTAGCTATGGCTACACCTTC
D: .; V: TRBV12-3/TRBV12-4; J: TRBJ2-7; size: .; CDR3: CASRRSRGEQYF; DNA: TGTGCCAGCAGGCGTTCTCGTGGGGAGCAGTACTTC
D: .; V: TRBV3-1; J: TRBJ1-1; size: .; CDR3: CASSQVENTEAFF; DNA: TGTGCCAGCAGCCAAGTCGAGAACACTGAAGCTTTCTTT
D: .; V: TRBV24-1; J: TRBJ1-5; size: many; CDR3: CATSDFGQPQHF; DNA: TGTGCCACCAGTGATTTTGGTCAGCCCCAGCATTTT
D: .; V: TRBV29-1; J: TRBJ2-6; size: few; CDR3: CSAEGGARGANVLTF; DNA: TGCAGCGCTGAGGGTGGGGCGAGAGGGGCCAACGTCCTGACTTTC
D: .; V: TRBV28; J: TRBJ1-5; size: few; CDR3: CASSSANQPQHF; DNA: TGTGCCAGCAGCTCAGCTAATCAGCCCCAGCATTTT
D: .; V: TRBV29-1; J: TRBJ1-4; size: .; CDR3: CSVVWGGNEKLFF; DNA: TGCAGCGTTGTATGGGGTGGGAATGAAAAACTGTTTTTT
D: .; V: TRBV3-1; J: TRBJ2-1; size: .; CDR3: CASSPRRGEQFF; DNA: TGTGCCAGCAGCCCGCGACGCGGTGAGCAGTTCTTC
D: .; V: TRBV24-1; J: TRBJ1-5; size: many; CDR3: CATSDTGFNQPQHF; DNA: TGTGCCACCAGTGATACGGGATTCAATCAGCCCCAGCATTTT
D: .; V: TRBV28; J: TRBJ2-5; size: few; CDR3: CASSYGRGSQETQYF; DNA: TGTGCCAGCAGTTATGGCAGGGGCTCCCAAGAGACCCAGTACTTC
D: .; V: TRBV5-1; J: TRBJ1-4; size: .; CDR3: CASSLDALGEKLFF; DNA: TGCGCCAGCAGCTTGGATGCCCTGGGCGAAAAACTGTTTTTT
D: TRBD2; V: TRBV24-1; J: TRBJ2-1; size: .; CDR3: CATSDPDSGGAHEQFF; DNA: TGTGCCACCAGTGACCCAGATAGCGGGGGGGCCCATGAGCAGTTCTTC
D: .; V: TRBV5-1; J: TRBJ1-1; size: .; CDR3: CASSFNLGTGTEAFF; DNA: TGCGCCAGCAGCTTCAACCTCGGGACGGGCACTGAAGCTTTCTTT
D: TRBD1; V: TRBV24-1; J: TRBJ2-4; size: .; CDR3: CATSGDRGHIQYF; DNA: TGTGCCACCAGTGGAGACAGGGGACACATTCAGTACTTC
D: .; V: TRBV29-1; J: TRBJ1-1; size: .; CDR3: CSGRTVNTEAFF; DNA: TGCAGCGGACGGACGGTGAACACTGAAGCTTTCTTT
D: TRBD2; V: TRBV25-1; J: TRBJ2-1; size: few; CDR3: CASAGLARNEQFF; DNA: TGTGCCAGCGCGGGACTAGCCAGGAATGAGCAGTTCTTC
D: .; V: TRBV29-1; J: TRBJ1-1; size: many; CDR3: CSGGAGTEAFF; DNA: TGCAGCGGGGGGGCCGGGACTGAAGCTTTCTTT
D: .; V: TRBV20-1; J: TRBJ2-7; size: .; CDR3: CSASSPLPGGDYEQYF; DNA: TGCAGTGCTTCCTCTCCGCTGCCAGGTGGAGACTACGAGCAGTACTTC
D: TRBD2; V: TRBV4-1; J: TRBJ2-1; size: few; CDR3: CASSQESSGRGEQFF; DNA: TGCGCCAGCAGCCAAGAGTCTAGCGGGAGAGGTGAGCAGTTCTTC
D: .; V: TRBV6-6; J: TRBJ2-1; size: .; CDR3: CASSYPAGEEAEQFF; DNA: TGTGCCAGCAGTTATCCGGCTGGGGAAGAGGCTGAGCAGTTCTTC
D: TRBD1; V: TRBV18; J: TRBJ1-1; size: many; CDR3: CASSPLGGGQEGTEAFF; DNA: TGTGCCAGCTCACCACTTGGAGGAGGACAGGAGGGCACTGAAGCTTTCTTT
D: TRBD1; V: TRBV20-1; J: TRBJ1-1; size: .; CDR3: CSAGTGGLRTTEAFF; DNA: TGCAGTGCCGGGACAGGGGGCCTGCGGACCACTGAAGCTTTCTTT
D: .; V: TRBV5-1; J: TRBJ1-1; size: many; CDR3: CASSFGGKNTEAFF; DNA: TGCGCCAGCAGCTTCGGGGGTAAGAACACTGAAGCTTTCTTT
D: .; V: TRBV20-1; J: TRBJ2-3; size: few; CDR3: CSARGDSGARYTQYF; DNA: TGCAGTGCTAGAGGGGATAGCGGAGCACGGTATACGCAGTATTTT
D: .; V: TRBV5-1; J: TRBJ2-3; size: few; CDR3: CASSKGQATDTQYF; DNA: TGCGCCAGCAGCAAAGGGCAAGCCACAGATACGCAGTATTTT
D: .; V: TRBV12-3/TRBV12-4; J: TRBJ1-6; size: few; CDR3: CASSLGAGYNSPLHF; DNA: TGTGCCAGCAGTTTAGGCGCAGGGTATAATTCACCCCTCCACTTT
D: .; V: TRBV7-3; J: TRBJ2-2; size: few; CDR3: CASSPNGGGYKNTGELFF; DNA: TGTGCCAGCAGCCCGAATGGGGGGGGCTACAAGAACACCGGGGAGCTGTTTTTT
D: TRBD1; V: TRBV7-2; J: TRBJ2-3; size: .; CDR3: CASSLEVAGGDTQYF; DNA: TGTGCCAGCAGCTTAGAGGTCGCAGGGGGCGATACGCAGTATTTT
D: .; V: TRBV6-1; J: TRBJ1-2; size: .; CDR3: CASSEDGRTNYGYTF; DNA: TGTGCCAGCAGTGAAGACGGCAGGACTAACTATGGCTACACCTTC
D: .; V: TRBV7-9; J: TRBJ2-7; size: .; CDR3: CASSLPGRHEQYF; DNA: TGTGCCAGCAGCCTCCCGGGTCGCCACGAGCAGTACTTC
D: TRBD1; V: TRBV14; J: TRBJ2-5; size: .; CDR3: CASSSGLQGGETQYF; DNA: TGTGCCAGCAGTTCGGGCCTACAGGGGGGAGAGACCCAGTACTTC
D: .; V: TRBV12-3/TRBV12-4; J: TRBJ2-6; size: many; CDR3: CASSSSGANVLTF; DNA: TGTGCCAGCAGTTCTAGTGGGGCCAACGTCCTGACTTTC
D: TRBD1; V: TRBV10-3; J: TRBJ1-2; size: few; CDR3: CAISEPPGTVTANYGYTF; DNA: TGTGCCATCAGTGAGCCGCCCGGGACAGTGACAGCGAACTATGGCTACACCTTC
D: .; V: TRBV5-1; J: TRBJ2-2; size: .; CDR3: CASSLLANTGELFF; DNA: TGCGCCAGCAGCTTACTTGCCAACACCGGGGAGCTGTTTTTT
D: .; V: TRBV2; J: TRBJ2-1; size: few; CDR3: CASATDFLRNEQFF; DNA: TGTGCCAGCGCCACGGACTTTCTTCGGAATGAGCAGTTCTTC
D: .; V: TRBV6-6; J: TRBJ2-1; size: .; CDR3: CASSYSTTDEQFF; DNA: TGTGCCAGCAGTTACTCGACTACGGATGAGCAGTTCTTC
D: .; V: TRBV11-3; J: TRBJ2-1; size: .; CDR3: CASSKLEDEQFF; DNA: TGTGCCAGCAGCAAACTAGAGGATGAGCAGTTCTTC
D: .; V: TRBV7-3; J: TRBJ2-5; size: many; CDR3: CASSPNPRGGGETQYF; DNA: TGTGCCAGCAGCCCTAATCCTCGAGGGGGAGGAGAGACCCAGTACTTC
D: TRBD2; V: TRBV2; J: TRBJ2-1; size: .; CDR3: CASSPSGRALNEQFF; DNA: TGTGCCAGCAGCCCTAGCGGGAGGGCCCTCAATGAGCAGTTCTTC
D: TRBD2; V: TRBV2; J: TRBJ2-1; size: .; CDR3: CASSEGDYSNEQFF; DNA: TGTGCCAGCAGTGAGGGGGACTACTCCAATGAGCAGTTCTTC